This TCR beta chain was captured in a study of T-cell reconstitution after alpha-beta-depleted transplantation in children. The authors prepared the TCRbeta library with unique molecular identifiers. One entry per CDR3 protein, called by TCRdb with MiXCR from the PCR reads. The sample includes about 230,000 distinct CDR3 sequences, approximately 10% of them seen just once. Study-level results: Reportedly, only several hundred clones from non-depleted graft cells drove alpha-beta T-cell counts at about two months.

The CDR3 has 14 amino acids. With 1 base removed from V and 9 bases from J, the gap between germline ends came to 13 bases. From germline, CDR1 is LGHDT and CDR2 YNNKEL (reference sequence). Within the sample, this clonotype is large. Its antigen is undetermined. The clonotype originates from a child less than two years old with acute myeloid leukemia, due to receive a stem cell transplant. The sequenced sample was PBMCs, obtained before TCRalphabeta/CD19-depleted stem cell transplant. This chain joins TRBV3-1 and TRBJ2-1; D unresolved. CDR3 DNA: TGTGCCAGCAGCCAAGCGGCAAGGCCCCCTGAGCAGTTCTTC. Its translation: CASSQAARPPEQFF.